The rows below give T cell receptor beta chains drawn from one sample of a study of CD8+ T cells in alopecia areata. Profiling relied on immunoSEQ multiplex PCR, and the TCRdb table lists in-frame clones only, not all of them. The sample lists some 150,000 clones, less than 75% seen once, with about 40% in the top ten. Sequencing used CD8+ T cells sorted from blood. The receptors derive from a human donor in good health. Both conserved end residues are part of each CDR3. Each record gives: D gene, J gene, clone size, V gene, CDR3 DNA, CDR3 protein. The D gene is left open where the match is weak. The listing skips clone size in some rows; elsewhere it reads once, few, many or a size class.

TRBD1 TRBJ2-3 NA TRBV30 TGTGCCTGGGACGAAGGGACAGTGCACACAGATACGCAGTATTTT CAWDEGTVHTDTQYF
NA TRBJ2-3 NA TRBV13 TGTGCCAGCAGCCCCGACCCCGGCGCCGCAGATACGCAGTATTTT CASSPDPGAADTQYF
NA TRBJ2-6 NA TRBV11-2 TGTGCCAGCAGCAGGACAGCCAACGTCCTGACTTTC CASSRTANVLTF
NA TRBJ2-1 NA TRBV5-1 TGCGCCAGCAGCTTGAACTCCGGGACCTACGTCCTCACTGAGCAGTTCTTC CASSLNSGTYVLTEQFF
NA TRBJ2-5 NA TRBV6-1 TGTGCCAGCAGCTTTGGACCCCGAGGGGAGACCCAGTACTTC CASSFGPRGETQYF
NA TRBJ2-7 NA TRBV7-9 TGTGCCAGCAGCTTAGCTGCCCAGAACATCTACGAGCAGTACTTC CASSLAAQNIYEQYF
NA TRBJ2-7 NA TRBV7-2 TGTGCCAGCAGCCACTCAATAACCTACGAGCAGTACTTC CASSHSITYEQYF
NA TRBJ2-5 NA TRBV11-1 TGTGCCAGCAGCTTAGGGGCGGCGGACCAAGAGACCCAGTACTTC CASSLGAADQETQYF
NA TRBJ2-3 once TRBV6-6 TGTGCCAGCAGTTACTCGGGAGCGATTCGCACAGATACGCAGTATTTT CASSYSGAIRTDTQYF
NA TRBJ2-1 NA TRBV13 TGTGCCAGCAGCCAAGGGACGACGAATGAGCAGTTCTTC CASSQGTTNEQFF
NA TRBJ1-1 NA TRBV6-5 TGTGCCAGCATCGGGGGCACTGAAGCTTTCTTT CASIGGTEAFF
TRBD2 TRBJ2-7 NA TRBV2 TGTGCCAGCAGAGCCGGGACTAGCGCGAACTACGAGCAGTACTTC CASRAGTSANYEQYF
TRBD1 TRBJ2-2 few TRBV6-5 TGTGCCAGCAGTTACTACAGGGGCACCGGGGAGCTGTTTTTT CASSYYRGTGELFF
TRBD2 TRBJ2-1 NA TRBV9 TGTGCCAGCAGCGGTAGCGGGAGTAAGGATGAGCAGTTCTTC CASSGSGSKDEQFF
NA TRBJ2-7 NA TRBV30 TGTGCCTGGAGCCAAGGAGACCCCTACGAGCAGTACTTC CAWSQGDPYEQYF
TRBD2 TRBJ2-1 NA TRBV9 TGTGCCAGCAGCGTAGCCCGACTAGCGGGAGCCTATGAGCAGTTCTTC CASSVARLAGAYEQFF
NA TRBJ2-7 NA TRBV4-1 TGCGCCAGCAGCCAAGGCAAAGGCGGCTACTCCTACGAGCAGTACTTC CASSQGKGGYSYEQYF
NA TRBJ2-3 NA TRBV27 TGTGCCAGCAGTTGGGAGAAGGGGGAGGATACGCAGTATTTT CASSWEKGEDTQYF
NA TRBJ2-2 NA TRBV11-2 TGTGCCAGCAGCCCATCCACGGGCACCGGGGAGCTGTTTTTT CASSPSTGTGELFF
NA TRBJ1-4 NA TRBV5-5 TGTGCCAGCAGCCCTACCCCCCCAGATGAAAAACTGTTTTTT CASSPTPPDEKLFF
TRBD2 TRBJ2-7 NA TRBV6-5 TGTGCCAGCAGTTATAAACCTAGCGGGGCCCTCTACGAGCAGTACTTC CASSYKPSGALYEQYF
NA TRBJ2-7 few TRBV27 TGTGCCAGCAGTTTTCTCGGGGACCACTACGAGCAGTACTTC CASSFLGDHYEQYF
TRBD1 TRBJ2-7 NA TRBV9 TGTGCCAGCAGCGGTGGAATGACAGGGCCCTCCTACGAGCAGTACTTC CASSGGMTGPSYEQYF
NA TRBJ1-2 NA TRBV30 TGTGCCTGGAGGGGGAGAACTGGCTACACCTTC CAWRGRTGYTF
NA TRBJ1-5 NA TRBV6-1 TGTGCCAGCAGGAGGGATTTTCAGCCCCAGCATTTT CASRRDFQPQHF
NA TRBJ1-1 NA TRBV7-9 TGTGCCAGCAGCTTAGCGGGGAACACTGAAGCTTTCTTT CASSLAGNTEAFF
NA TRBJ2-7 NA TRBV5-1 TGCGCCAGCAGCTTGGGACTCCTCTACGAGCAGTACTTC CASSLGLLYEQYF
NA TRBJ2-2 NA TRBV6-1 TGTGCCAGCAGTGGACAGGCCGGGGAGCTGTTTTTT CASSGQAGELFF
NA TRBJ2-7 NA TRBV7-9 TGTGCCAGCAGCCGTCCGGACAGCTACGAGCAGTACTTC CASSRPDSYEQYF
NA TRBJ2-3 many TRBV29-1 TGCAGCGTCATGGGGGGCCATTTCACAGATACGCAGTATTTT CSVMGGHFTDTQYF
NA TRBJ2-3 NA TRBV6-5 TGTGCCAGCAGTGAGTTCGAGGGTCCGCAGTATTTT CASSEFEGPQYF
NA TRBJ1-2 once TRBV29-1 TGCAGCGTTTCCACCAGGCTCGGCTACACCTTC CSVSTRLGYTF
TRBD2 TRBJ2-1 once TRBV7-9 TGTGCCAGCAGCCAAAGACTAGCGGGAGTGAATGAGCAGTTCTTC CASSQRLAGVNEQFF
NA TRBJ2-5 NA TRBV11-1 TGTGCCAGCAGTTTGGGGCGGGAGACCCAGTACTTC CASSLGRETQYF
NA TRBJ2-7 once TRBV25-1 TGTGCCAGCAGTGAAATGGGGAGTTACGAGCAGTACTTC CASSEMGSYEQYF
NA TRBJ2-1 NA TRBV2 TGTGCCAGCCGGCTCAGCTCCTACAATGAGCAGTTCTTC CASRLSSYNEQFF
NA TRBJ2-7 NA TRBV7-9 TGTGCCAGCAGCTTAGTTGACTTGTCGGGCGAGCAGTACTTC CASSLVDLSGEQYF
TRBD1 TRBJ2-7 NA TRBV7-2 TGTGCCAGCAGCTCGGACAGGGACGCCTACGAGCAGTACTTC CASSSDRDAYEQYF
TRBD2 TRBJ2-1 NA TRBV4-1 TGCGCCAGCAGCCTGATCGGCCTAGCGGGAGTACATGAGCAGTTCTTC CASSLIGLAGVHEQFF
NA TRBJ2-7 few TRBV29-1 TGCAGCGTTGTAGGACGGAAGGAGCAGTACTTC CSVVGRKEQYF
NA TRBJ2-7 few TRBV4-1 TGCGCCAGCAGCCAAGGGCCAGGGGTATCCTACGAGCAGTACTTC CASSQGPGVSYEQYF
NA TRBJ1-1 NA TRBV27 TGTGCCAGCAAGGTGGGGAACACTGAAGCTTTCTTT CASKVGNTEAFF
NA TRBJ2-5 few TRBV27 TGTGCCAGCAGTTTGACAGGATCCCCCGAGGGGGAGACCCAGTACTTC CASSLTGSPEGETQYF
NA TRBJ1-2 NA TRBV15 TGTGCCACCAGCAGAGATTGGGGGGCAGCTAACTATGGCTACACCTTC CATSRDWGAANYGYTF
NA TRBJ2-1 NA TRBV5-6 TGTGCCAGCAGCTTCCGGGATGAGCAGTTCTTC CASSFRDEQFF
TRBD2 TRBJ2-1 NA TRBV14 TGTGCCAGCAGCATAGCGGGAGGGACCTACAATGAGCAGTTCTTC CASSIAGGTYNEQFF